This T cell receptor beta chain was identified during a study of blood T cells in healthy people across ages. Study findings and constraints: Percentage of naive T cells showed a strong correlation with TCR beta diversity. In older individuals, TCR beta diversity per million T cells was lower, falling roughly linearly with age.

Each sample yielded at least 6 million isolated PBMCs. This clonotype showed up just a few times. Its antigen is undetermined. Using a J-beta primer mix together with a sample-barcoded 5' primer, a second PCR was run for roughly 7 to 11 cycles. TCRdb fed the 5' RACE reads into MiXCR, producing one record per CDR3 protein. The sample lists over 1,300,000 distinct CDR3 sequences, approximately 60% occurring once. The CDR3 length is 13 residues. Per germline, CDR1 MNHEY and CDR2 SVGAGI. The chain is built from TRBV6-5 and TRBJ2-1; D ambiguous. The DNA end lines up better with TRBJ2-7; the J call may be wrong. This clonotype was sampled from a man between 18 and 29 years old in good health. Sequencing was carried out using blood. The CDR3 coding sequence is TGTGCCAGCAGTAGCCGCTCCTACAATGAGCAGTACTTC. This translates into CASSSRSYNEQYF.